A selection of T cell receptor beta chains follows, all from one sample in a study of T-cell reconstitution after alpha-beta-depleted transplantation in children. TCRdb recomputed calls from the PCR reads with MiXCR, one row per CDR3 protein. The sample has around 500,000 distinct CDR3 sequences, under 25% seen once; the top ten hold roughly 13%. The specimen comprised PBMCs, mostly from graft donor cells, sampled 360 days after TCRalphabeta/CD19-depleted stem cell transplant. All receptors come from a boy less than two years old who had a stem cell transplant for acute myeloid leukemia, so the T cells may come from the graft donor. The CDR3 runs from the conserved cysteine through the conserved F or W. Each record gives: J gene, D gene, clone size, V gene, CDR3 protein, CDR3 DNA. D genes are given only for firm matches. Clone size is not always given. Where it is, it says once, few, many or a class for expanded clones.

TRBJ1-3 - - TRBV28 CASSLSRVSGNTIYF TGTGCCAGCAGTTTATCGAGGGTCTCGGGAAACACCATATATTTT
TRBJ2-5 TRBD1 few TRBV12-3/TRBV12-4 CASSLSPGQRQETQYF TGTGCCAGCAGTTTATCGCCGGGACAGCGGCAAGAGACCCAGTACTTC
TRBJ1-1 - - TRBV9 CASSGVDTEAFF TGTGCCAGCAGCGGCGTGGACACTGAAGCTTTCTTT
TRBJ1-3 - few TRBV10-3 CAISEAGTIYF TGTGCCATCAGCGAGGCCGGGACCATATATTTT
TRBJ1-1 - few TRBV5-6 CASSSTLPGQWEGTEAFF TGTGCCAGCAGTTCGACCCTCCCGGGACAATGGGAAGGCACTGAAGCTTTCTTT
TRBJ1-5 TRBD1 few TRBV20-1 CSARDSGTGHQPQHF TGCAGTGCTAGAGATTCGGGGACAGGACATCAGCCCCAGCATTTT
TRBJ2-3 TRBD2 - TRBV5-1 CASSPTSGAPNTQYF TGCGCCAGCAGCCCCACTAGCGGGGCCCCGAATACGCAGTATTTT
TRBJ2-6 - many TRBV29-1 CSVGGTDPFSGANVLTF TGCAGCGTTGGGGGGACCGATCCTTTCTCTGGGGCCAACGTCCTGACTTTC
TRBJ2-1 TRBD1 few TRBV20-1 CSACRGQGPYNEQFF TGCAGTGCTTGCAGGGGACAGGGGCCCTACAATGAGCAGTTCTTC
TRBJ2-1 - many TRBV15 CATSRGTGDYNEQFF TGTGCCACCAGCAGAGGGACGGGAGACTACAATGAGCAGTTCTTC
TRBJ2-4 TRBD1 few TRBV29-1 CSVWDRGSVQYF TGCAGCGTTTGGGACAGGGGGAGCGTTCAGTACTTC
TRBJ2-1 - many TRBV7-2 CASSLSTSYNEQFF TGTGCCAGCAGCTTAAGCACTTCCTACAATGAGCAGTTCTTC
TRBJ2-7 TRBD2 few TRBV20-1 CSARDLAGGLYEQYF TGCAGTGCTAGAGATTTAGCGGGGGGGCTGTACGAGCAGTACTTC
TRBJ2-7 - many TRBV20-1 CSARELGASSYEQYF TGCAGTGCTAGAGAGCTAGGGGCGAGCTCCTACGAGCAGTACTTC
TRBJ2-5 TRBD2 many TRBV20-1 CSASPQRTSWRQETQYF TGCAGTGCTAGTCCCCAGCGGACTAGCTGGCGACAAGAGACCCAGTACTTC
TRBJ2-1 - - TRBV9 CASSPAVSYNEQFF TGTGCCAGCAGCCCGGCGGTCTCCTACAATGAGCAGTTCTTC
TRBJ1-2 TRBD1 few TRBV13 CASSQGTGVNYGYTF TGTGCCAGCAGCCAAGGGACAGGGGTTAACTATGGCTACACCTTC
TRBJ2-5 - many TRBV29-1 CSVGGLVVKETQYF TGCAGCGTTGGAGGGCTTGTAGTTAAAGAGACCCAGTACTTC
TRBJ2-2 - many TRBV29-1 CSVQYNGELFF TGCAGCGTTCAGTATAACGGGGAGCTGTTTTTT
TRBJ2-7 - - TRBV12-3/TRBV12-4 CASSFRDRPSYEQYF TGTGCCAGCAGTTTCCGGGACCGGCCCTCCTACGAGCAGTACTTC
TRBJ1-2 - many TRBV12-3/TRBV12-4 CASSFRGEQPFYGYTF TGTGCCAGCAGTTTCAGGGGCGAACAACCATTCTATGGCTACACCTTC
TRBJ2-7 TRBD2 - TRBV20-1 CSAALAGESYEQYF TGCAGTGCGGCACTCGCGGGGGAATCCTACGAGCAGTACTTC
TRBJ2-3 TRBD2 few TRBV6-5 CASSRLAGGSTDTQYF TGTGCCAGCAGCAGACTAGCGGGGGGCAGCACAGATACGCAGTATTTT
TRBJ2-6 - many TRBV27 CASSGGWVFSGANVLTF TGTGCCAGCAGTGGAGGTTGGGTTTTCTCTGGGGCCAACGTCCTGACTTTC
TRBJ1-5 TRBD1 few TRBV7-8 CASSSRRGQGLVGNQPQHF TGTGCCAGCAGCTCCAGGCGGGGACAGGGGTTAGTTGGCAATCAGCCCCAGCATTTT
TRBJ1-5 - few TRBV28 CASSFPGGTAQPQHF TGTGCCAGCAGTTTCCCGGGGGGCACAGCTCAGCCCCAGCATTTT
TRBJ2-7 - - TRBV7-8 CASSLSGGGQYF TGTGCCAGCAGCTTATCGGGGGGCGGGCAGTACTTC
TRBJ2-3 - many TRBV7-9 CASSPLGGGSSTDTQYF TGTGCCAGCAGCCCTTTGGGCGGAGGATCTAGCACAGATACGCAGTATTTT
TRBJ1-5 TRBD1 - TRBV15 CATSRGDRASNQPQHF TGTGCCACCAGCAGAGGGGACAGGGCGAGCAATCAGCCCCAGCATTTT
TRBJ1-2 - - TRBV29-1 CSVDPGATNYGYTF TGCAGCGTGGACCCAGGTGCTACTAACTATGGCTACACCTTC
TRBJ1-2 TRBD1 - TRBV5-1 CASSSTGARNYGYTF TGCGCCAGCAGCTCGACAGGGGCGCGGAACTATGGCTACACCTTC
TRBJ1-1 - few TRBV3-1 CASSQQGPNTEAFF TGTGCCAGCAGCCAGCAGGGACCGAACACTGAAGCTTTCTTT
TRBJ2-1 TRBD2 - TRBV12-5 CASGLDPLGTMTYSEQFF TGTGCTAGTGGTTTGGACCCCTTAGGGACTATGACGTACAGTGAGCAGTTCTTC
TRBJ1-6 - - TRBV6-5 CASSYSPGSDNSPLHF TGTGCCAGCAGTTACTCCCCCGGGTCCGATAATTCACCCCTCCACTTT
TRBJ2-7 - few TRBV9 CASSTQGGEQYF TGTGCCAGCAGCACCCAGGGGGGCGAGCAGTACTTC
TRBJ2-1 TRBD1 few TRBV30 CAWSGGQGADEQFF TGTGCCTGGAGCGGGGGACAGGGGGCCGATGAGCAGTTCTTC
TRBJ2-5 TRBD2 - TRBV10-1 CASADDSTSGLQETQYF TGCGCCAGCGCCGACGACTCAACTAGCGGCTTACAAGAGACCCAGTACTTC
TRBJ2-1 TRBD2 many TRBV18 CASSPAYVAGGFRSYNEQFF TGTGCCAGCTCACCAGCTTACGTAGCGGGGGGTTTTCGCTCCTACAATGAGCAGTTCTTC
TRBJ2-3 - many TRBV4-3 CASSPGGGPSTDTQYF TGCGCCAGCAGCCCAGGGGGGGGACCTAGCACAGATACGCAGTATTTT
TRBJ2-1 TRBD2 few TRBV7-9 CASSPSGGDEQFF TGTGCCAGCAGCCCTAGCGGGGGAGATGAGCAGTTCTTC
TRBJ2-2 - many TRBV15 CATSRDQKRAPTGELFF TGTGCCACCAGCAGAGATCAGAAGCGGGCCCCCACCGGGGAGCTGTTTTTT
TRBJ2-2 - many TRBV29-1 CSVGRGPPGELFF TGCAGCGTTGGACGCGGCCCCCCCGGGGAGCTGTTTTTT
TRBJ2-3 - - TRBV27 CASSLGRLNPYTDTQYF TGTGCCAGCAGTTTAGGTCGCCTAAATCCTTACACAGATACGCAGTATTTT
TRBJ1-5 TRBD1 few TRBV7-2 CASSSTGGDQPQHF TGTGCCAGCAGCTCGACAGGGGGAGATCAGCCCCAGCATTTT
TRBJ2-5 - - TRBV5-8 CASSSTGRRETQYF TGTGCCAGCAGCTCAACAGGTCGTCGAGAGACCCAGTACTTC